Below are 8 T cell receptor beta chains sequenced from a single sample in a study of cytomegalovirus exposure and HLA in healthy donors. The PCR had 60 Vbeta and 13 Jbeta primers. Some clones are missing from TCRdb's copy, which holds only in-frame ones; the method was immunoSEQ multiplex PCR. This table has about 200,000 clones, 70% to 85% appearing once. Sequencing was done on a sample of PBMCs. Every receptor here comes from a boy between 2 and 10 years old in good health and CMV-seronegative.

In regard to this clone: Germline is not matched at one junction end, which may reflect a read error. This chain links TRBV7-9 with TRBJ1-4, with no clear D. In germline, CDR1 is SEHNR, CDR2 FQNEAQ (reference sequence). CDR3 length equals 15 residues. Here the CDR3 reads CSSSLGGGRNEKLFF. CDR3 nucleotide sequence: TGTTCCAGCAGCTTAGGTGGAGGGCGGAATGAAAAACTGTTTTTT.

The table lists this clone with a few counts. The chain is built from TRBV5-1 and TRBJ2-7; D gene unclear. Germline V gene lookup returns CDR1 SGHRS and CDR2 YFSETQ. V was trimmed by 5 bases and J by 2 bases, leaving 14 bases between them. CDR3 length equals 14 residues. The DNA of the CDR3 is TGCGCCAGCAGGGCGCAGACTGGAGCCTACGAGCAGTACTTC. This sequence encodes CASRAQTGAYEQYF.

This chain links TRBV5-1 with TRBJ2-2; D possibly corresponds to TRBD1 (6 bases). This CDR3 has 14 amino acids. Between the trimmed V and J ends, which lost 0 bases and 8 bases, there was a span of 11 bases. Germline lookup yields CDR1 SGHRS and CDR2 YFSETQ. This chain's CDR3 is CASSLGGPGGELFF. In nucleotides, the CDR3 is TGCGCCAGCAGCTTGGGGGGGCCAGGAGGGGAGCTGTTTTTT.

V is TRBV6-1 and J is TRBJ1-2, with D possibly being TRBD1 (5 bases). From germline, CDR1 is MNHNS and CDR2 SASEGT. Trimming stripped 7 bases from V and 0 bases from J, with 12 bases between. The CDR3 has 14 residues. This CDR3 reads CASIRGWTNYGYTF. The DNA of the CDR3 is TGTGCCAGCATTCGGGGGTGGACTAACTATGGCTACACCTTC.

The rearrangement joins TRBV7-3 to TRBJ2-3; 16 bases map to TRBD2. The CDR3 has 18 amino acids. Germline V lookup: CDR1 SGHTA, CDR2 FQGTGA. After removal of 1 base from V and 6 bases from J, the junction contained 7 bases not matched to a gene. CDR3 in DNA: TGTGCCAGCAGCTTAAAGGGGACTAGCGGGGGGGCCAGGGATACGCAGTATTTT. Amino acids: CASSLKGTSGGARDTQYF.

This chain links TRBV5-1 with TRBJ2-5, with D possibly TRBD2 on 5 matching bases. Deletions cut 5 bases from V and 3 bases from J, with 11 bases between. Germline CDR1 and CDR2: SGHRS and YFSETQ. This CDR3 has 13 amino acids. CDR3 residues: CASRGRPKETQYF. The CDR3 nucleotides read TGCGCCAGCAGGGGGAGACCCAAAGAGACCCAGTACTTC. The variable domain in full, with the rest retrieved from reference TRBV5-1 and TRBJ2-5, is KAGVTQTPRYLIKTRGQQVTLSCSPISGHRSVSWYQQTPGQGLQFLFEYFSETQRNKGNFPGRFSGRQFSNSRSEMNVSTLELGDSALYLCASRGRPKETQYFGPGTRLLVL.

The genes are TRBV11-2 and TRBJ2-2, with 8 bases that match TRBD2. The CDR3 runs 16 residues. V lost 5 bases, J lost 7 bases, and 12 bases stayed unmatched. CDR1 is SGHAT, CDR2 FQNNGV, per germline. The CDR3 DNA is TGTGCCAGCAGCGTTGCGGGGGGTAGTATTGACGGGGAGCTGTTTTTT. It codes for CASSVAGGSIDGELFF.

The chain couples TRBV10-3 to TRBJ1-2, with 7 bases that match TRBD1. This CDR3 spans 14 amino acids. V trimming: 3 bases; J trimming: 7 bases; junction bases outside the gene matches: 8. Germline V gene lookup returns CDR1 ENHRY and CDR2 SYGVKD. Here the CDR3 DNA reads TGTGCCATCAGTGACGGGACAGAGACAGGTGGCTACACCTTC. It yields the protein CAISDGTETGGYTF.